This T cell receptor beta chain was retrieved from a study of response to subunit inactivated influenza vaccine. Study results and caveats: Authors suggested few new T cells are recruited by each seasonal influenza vaccination.

From the RT-PCR reads, TCRdb called clonotypes with MiXCR, one entry per CDR3 protein. In the table there are around 500,000 distinct CDR3 sequences, 11% of which are singletons. Concerning this clonotype: Its antigen is not known.

The CDR3 extends over 18 amino acids. With 4 bases clipped from V and 3 bases from J, the junction kept 8 bases outside the gene matches. The germline CDR1 and CDR2 sequences are SGHRS and YFSETQ. The starting material was PBMCs from blood, obtained roughly 45 days after vaccination. The chain employs TRBV5-1 and TRBJ2-3; 16 nucleotides align to TRBD2. The origin of this receptor is a man between 45 and 60 years old who received an inactivated influenza vaccine. The CDR3 DNA sequence: TGCGCCAGCAGCCTCGGGACTAGCGGGAGGGTTGGAACAGATACGCAGTATTTT. Protein sequence: CASSLGTSGRVGTDTQYF.